The clone carrying this T cell receptor (beta chain) was seen a single time. Original analysis: Nucleated cell number was recorded as an estimate derived from reference gene primer amplification. Assay used: immunoSEQ multiplex PCR; TCRdb lists only in-frame clones, some missing. V and J calls and clone size come straight from that table; D and trimming were deduced from the DNA. Of some 300,000 clones in the sample, 88% were seen once. The data were obtained in a study of blood T cell repertoires in COVID-19. Study at large: Acute and convalescent COVID-19 samples came from the United States, Italy and Spain. T cells, B-cell-depleted T cells, or PBMCs provided the cDNA or gDNA that served as material.

Trimming took 2 bases from V and 2 from J, leaving 14 bases between them. The CDR3 sequence is 16 residues long. CDR1 MNHNY and CDR2 SVGAGI come from the germline V gene (reference sequence). The rearrangement joins TRBV6-6 to TRBJ2-3, with a weak D call TRBD2 (6 bases). The TCR sequence derives from a woman aged 60-75 years in a cohort exposed to, infected with or recovered from COVID-19 (not recorded which). The specimen sequenced was PBMCs or T cells enriched from blood (not recorded which). The CDR3 loop is CASSYSSSGPTDTQYF. The CDR3 region has the DNA TGTGCCAGCAGTTACAGTAGTAGCGGTCCCACAGATACGCAGTATTTT.